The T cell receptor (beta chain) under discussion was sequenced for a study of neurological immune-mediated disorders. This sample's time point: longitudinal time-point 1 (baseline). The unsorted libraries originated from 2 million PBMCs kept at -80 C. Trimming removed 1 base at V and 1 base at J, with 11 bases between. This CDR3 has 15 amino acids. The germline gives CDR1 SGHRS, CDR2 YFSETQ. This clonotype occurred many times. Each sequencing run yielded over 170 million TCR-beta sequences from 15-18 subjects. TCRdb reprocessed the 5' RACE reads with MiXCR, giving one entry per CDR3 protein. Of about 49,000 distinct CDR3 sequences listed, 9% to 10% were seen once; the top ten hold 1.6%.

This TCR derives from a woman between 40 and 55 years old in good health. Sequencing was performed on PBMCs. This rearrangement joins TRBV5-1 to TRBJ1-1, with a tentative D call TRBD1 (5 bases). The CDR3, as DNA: TGCGCCAGCAGCTTGTTCGAGGGGACGAACACTGAAGCTTTCTTT. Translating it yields CASSLFEGTNTEAFF.